This T cell receptor beta chain stems from a study of breast tumors, draining lymph nodes, adjacent tissues. Whole-study results and caveats: Tumor T cell lymph node origin was a supported hypothesis, not proven. Data fit most tumor T cells coming from lymph node, expanding in tumor. Compared with basal-like, luminal-like tumors shared significantly more repertoire with nontumor tissue.

Worth noting for this clonotype: Its antigen is as yet unknown.

The CDR3 covers 15 residues. The V end lost 4 bases, the J end lost 1 base, and 14 bases lay between the germline ends. Germline CDR1 SGDLS, CDR2 YYNGEE. The lymph nodes were axillary draining lymph nodes from breast cancer patients. TCRdb reprocessed the multiplex PCR reads via MiXCR and lists one record per CDR3 protein. The table has approximately 150,000 distinct CDR3 sequences, approximately 33% seen once. This TCR was recovered from a female donor with breast cancer. Some clones in this sample may be carry-over from other donors' samples. The chain links TRBV9 to TRBJ1-1; D is possibly TRBD1 (6 bases). The sequencing input was axillary lymph node tissue. The CDR3 DNA reads TGTGCCAGCAGCATTACCGGGACACCGAACACTGAAGCTTTCTTT. Amino acid sequence: CASSITGTPNTEAFF.